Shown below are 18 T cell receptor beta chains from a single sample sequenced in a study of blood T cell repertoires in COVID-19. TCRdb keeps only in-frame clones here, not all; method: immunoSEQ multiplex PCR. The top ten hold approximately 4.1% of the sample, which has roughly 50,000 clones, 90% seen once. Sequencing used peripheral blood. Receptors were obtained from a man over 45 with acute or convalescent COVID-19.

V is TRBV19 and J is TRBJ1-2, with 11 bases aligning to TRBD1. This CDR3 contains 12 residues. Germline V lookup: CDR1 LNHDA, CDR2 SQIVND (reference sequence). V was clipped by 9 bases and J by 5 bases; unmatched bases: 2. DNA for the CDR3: TGTGCCAGCCGGGACAGGGGGTATGGCTACACCTTC. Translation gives CASRDRGYGYTF.

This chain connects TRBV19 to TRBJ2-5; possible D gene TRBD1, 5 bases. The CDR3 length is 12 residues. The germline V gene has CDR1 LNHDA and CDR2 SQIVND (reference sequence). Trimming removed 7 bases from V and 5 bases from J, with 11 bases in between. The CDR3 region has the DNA TGTGCCAGTACAGGGAACGGGGAGACCCAGTACTTC. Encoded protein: CASTGNGETQYF.

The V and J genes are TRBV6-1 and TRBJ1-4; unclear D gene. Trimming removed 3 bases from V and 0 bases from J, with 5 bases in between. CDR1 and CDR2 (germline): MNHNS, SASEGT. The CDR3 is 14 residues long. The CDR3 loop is CASSDLTTNEKLFF. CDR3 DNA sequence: TGTGCCAGCAGTGACCTTACAACTAATGAAAAACTGTTTTTT.

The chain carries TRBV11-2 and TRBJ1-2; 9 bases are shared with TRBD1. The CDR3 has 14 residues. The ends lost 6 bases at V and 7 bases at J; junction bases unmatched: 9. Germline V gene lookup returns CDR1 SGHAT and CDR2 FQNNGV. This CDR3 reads CASRPPGQGFGYTF. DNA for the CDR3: TGTGCCAGCAGACCGCCGGGACAGGGCTTTGGCTACACCTTC.

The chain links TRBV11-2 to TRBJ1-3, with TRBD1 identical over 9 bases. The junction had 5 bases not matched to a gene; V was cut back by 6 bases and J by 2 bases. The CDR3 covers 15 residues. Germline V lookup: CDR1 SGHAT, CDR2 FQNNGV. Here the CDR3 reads CASSSTGGTGNTIYF. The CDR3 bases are TGTGCCAGCAGTTCTACAGGGGGCACTGGAAACACCATATATTTT.

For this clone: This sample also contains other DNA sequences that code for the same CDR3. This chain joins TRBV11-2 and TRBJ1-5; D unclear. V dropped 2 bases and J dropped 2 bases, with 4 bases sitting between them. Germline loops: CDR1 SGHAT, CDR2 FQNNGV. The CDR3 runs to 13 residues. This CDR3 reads CASSLSGNQPQHF. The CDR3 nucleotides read TGTGCCAGCAGCTTATCAGGCAATCAGCCCCAGCATTTT.

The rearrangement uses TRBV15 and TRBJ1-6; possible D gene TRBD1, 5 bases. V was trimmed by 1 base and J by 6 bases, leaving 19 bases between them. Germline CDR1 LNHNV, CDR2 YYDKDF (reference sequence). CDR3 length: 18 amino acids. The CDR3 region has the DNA TGTGCCACCAGCAGAGGGGTCGGAGGGACGGCCTCTAATTCACCCCTCCACTTT. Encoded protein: CATSRGVGGTASNSPLHF.

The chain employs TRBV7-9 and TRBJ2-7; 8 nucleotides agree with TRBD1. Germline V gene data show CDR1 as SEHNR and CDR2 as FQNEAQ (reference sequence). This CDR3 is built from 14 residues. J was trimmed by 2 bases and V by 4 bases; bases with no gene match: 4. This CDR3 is CASSSPDRAYEQYF. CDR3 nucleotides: TGTGCCAGCAGCTCCCCGGACAGGGCCTACGAGCAGTACTTC.

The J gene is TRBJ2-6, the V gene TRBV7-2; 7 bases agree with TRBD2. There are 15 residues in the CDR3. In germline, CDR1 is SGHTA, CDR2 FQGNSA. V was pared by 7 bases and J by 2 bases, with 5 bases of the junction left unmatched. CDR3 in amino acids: CASTPGGTGANVLTF. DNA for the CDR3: TGTGCCAGCACCCCCGGGGGGACTGGGGCCAACGTCCTGACTTTC.

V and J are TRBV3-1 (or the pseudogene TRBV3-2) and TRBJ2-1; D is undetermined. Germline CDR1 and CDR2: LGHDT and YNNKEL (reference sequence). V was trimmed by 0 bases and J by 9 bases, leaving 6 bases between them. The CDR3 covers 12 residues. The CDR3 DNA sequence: TGTGCCAGCAGCCAAGATTCCCGTGAGCAGTTCTTC. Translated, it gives CASSQDSREQFF.

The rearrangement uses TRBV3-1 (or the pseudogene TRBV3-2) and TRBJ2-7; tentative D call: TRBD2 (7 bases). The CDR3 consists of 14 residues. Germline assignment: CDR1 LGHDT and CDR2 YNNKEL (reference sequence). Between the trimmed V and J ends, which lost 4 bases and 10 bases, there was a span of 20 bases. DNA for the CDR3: TGTGCCAGCAGCCGTCGACAGAGGGGGGGCGGACAGTACTTC. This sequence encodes CASSRRQRGGGQYF.

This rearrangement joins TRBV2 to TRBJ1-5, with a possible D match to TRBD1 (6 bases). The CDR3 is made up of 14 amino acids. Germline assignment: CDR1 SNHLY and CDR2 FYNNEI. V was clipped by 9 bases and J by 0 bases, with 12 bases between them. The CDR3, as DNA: TGTGCCAGAGGGGGACACGATAGCAATCAGCCCCAGCATTTT. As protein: CARGGHDSNQPQHF. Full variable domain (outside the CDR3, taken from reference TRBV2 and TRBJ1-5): EPEVTQTPSHQVTQMGQEVILRCVPISNHLYFYWYRQILGQKVEFLVSFYNNEISEKSEIFDDQFSVERPDGSNFTLKIRSTKLEDSAMYFCARGGHDSNQPQHFGDGTRLSIL.

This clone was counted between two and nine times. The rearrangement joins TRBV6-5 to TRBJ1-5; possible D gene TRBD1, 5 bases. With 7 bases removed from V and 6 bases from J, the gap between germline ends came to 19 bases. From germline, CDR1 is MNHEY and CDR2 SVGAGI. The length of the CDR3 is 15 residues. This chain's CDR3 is CASITQLGEGQPQHF. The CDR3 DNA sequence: TGTGCCAGCATTACACAACTAGGGGAGGGTCAGCCCCAGCATTTT.

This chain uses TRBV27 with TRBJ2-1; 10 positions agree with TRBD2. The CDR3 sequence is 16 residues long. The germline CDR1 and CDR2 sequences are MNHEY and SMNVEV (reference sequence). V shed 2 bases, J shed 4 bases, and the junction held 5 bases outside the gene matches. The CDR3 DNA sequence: TGTGCCAGCAGTTTAGTCCTAGCGGGAGCTTACAATGAGCAGTTCTTC. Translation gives CASSLVLAGAYNEQFF.

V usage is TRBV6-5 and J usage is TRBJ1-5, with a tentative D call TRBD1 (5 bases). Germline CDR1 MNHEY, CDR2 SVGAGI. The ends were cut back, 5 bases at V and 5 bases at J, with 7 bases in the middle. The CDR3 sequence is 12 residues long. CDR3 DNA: TGTGCCAGCAGTACGGGGGATCAGCCCCAGCATTTT. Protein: CASSTGDQPQHF.

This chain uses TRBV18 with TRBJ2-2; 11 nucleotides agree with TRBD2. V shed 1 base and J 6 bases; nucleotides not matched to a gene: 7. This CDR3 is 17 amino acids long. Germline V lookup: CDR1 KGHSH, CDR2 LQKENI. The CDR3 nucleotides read TGTGCCAGCTCACCACTCCTAGCGGGAGGTTTCGCCGGGGAGCTGTTTTTT. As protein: CASSPLLAGGFAGELFF.

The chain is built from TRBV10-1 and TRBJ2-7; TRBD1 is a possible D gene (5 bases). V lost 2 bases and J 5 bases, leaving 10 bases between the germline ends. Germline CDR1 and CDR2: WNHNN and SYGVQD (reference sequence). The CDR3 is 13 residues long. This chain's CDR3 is CASSEPGHHEQYF. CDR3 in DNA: TGCGCCAGCAGTGAGCCAGGGCACCACGAGCAGTACTTC.

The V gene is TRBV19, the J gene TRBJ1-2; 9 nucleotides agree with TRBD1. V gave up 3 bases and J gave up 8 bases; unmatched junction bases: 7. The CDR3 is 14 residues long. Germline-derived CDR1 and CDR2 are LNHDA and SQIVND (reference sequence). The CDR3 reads CASSIQGQGNGYTF. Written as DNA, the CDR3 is TGTGCCAGTAGTATCCAAGGACAGGGGAACGGCTACACCTTC.